Each of the 11 T cell receptor beta chains below was sequenced from the same sample in a study of regulatory T cells in long-lasting Graves disease. This sample's time point: newly diagnosed GD, antithyroid drugs for less than 3 months. The TCR library was made from RNA extracted from PBMCs. Construction of the TCR beta libraries employed iRepertoire HTBI primers in conjunction with Arm-PCR of CDR3 regions. One entry per CDR3 protein results from TCRdb running MiXCR on the multiplex PCR reads. The table lists 400,000 to 500,000 distinct CDR3 sequences, around 13% of them singletons, with approximately 17% in the top ten. This sample was also put to use in a study of T cells in Graves' hyperthyroidism and ophthalmopathy.

Sequences were derived from peripheral blood mononuclear cells (PBMCs), sampled at new diagnosis, from a patient treated with antithyroid drugs. The receptors were gathered from a woman between 45 and 60 years old with Graves disease.

DNA of the CDR3: TGTGCCAGCAGCTTATTGGCCGACGGAAGGGGATGGGACACCGGGGAGCTGTTTTTT. Its protein product is CASSLLADGRGWDTGELFF. This chain links TRBV11-2 with TRBJ2-2; D is perhaps TRBD1 (5 bases). The CDR3 covers 19 residues. Trimming removed 2 bases from V and 3 bases from J, with 22 bases in between. Germline V gives CDR1 SGHAT, CDR2 FQNNGV.

In this sample, this clonotype turned up many times. The V gene is TRBV11-2, the J gene TRBJ2-5; D is uncertain. Trimming shortened V by 3 bases and J by 1 base, and 9 bases separated the two germline ends. The CDR3 consists of 14 residues. CDR1 SGHAT and CDR2 FQNNGV come from the germline V gene. CDR3 nucleotides: TGTGCCAGCAGCTTCAACTGGGGCCAAGAGACCCAGTACTTC. Its translation is CASSFNWGQETQYF.

This clonotype has ten or more counts. The chain uses TRBV7-3 and TRBJ1-1; D is possibly TRBD1 (5 bases). The V and J ends lost 5 bases and 3 bases respectively, with 19 bases between them. The CDR3 spans 16 residues. Germline-derived CDR1 and CDR2 are SGHTA and FQGTGA. The CDR3 nucleotides are TGTGCCAGCAGCCCCCTTGGGAGGGGAGGGTACACTGAAGCTTTCTTT. Its translation is CASSPLGRGGYTEAFF. Full variable domain (outside the CDR3, taken from reference TRBV7-3 and TRBJ1-1): GAGVSQTPSNKVTEKGKYVELRCDPISGHTALYWYRQSLGQGPEFLIYFQGTGAADDSGLPNDRFFAVRPEGSVSTLKIQRTERGDSAVYLCASSPLGRGGYTEAFFGQGTRLTVV.

In this sample, this clonotype turned up many times. The chain links TRBV12-3 or TRBV12-4 to TRBJ2-4; the D is unclear. The ends were cut back, 2 bases at V and 6 bases at J, with 17 bases in the middle. The CDR3 has 16 amino acids. In DNA form, the CDR3 reads TGTGCCAGCAGTTTAAACGCCCTAAGTCCGGGAAACATTCAGTACTTC. This gives the protein CASSLNALSPGNIQYF.

The sample holds many counts of this clonotype. The J gene is TRBJ2-3, the V gene TRBV6-1, with 8 bases that match TRBD1. Trimming cost V 2 bases and J 1 base; bases outside gene matches: 2. Germline CDR1 and CDR2: MNHNS and SASEGT. The CDR3 length is 15 residues. The CDR3 nucleotides read TGTGCCAGCAGTGAACCGGGACAGGGCACAGATACGCAGTATTTT. Its protein product is CASSEPGQGTDTQYF.

This chain connects TRBV7-3 to TRBJ2-1; 10 bases are shared with TRBD2. The germline gives CDR1 SGHTA, CDR2 FQGTGA. The CDR3 has 17 residues. V dropped 3 bases and J dropped 4; count of bases not matched to a gene: 9. CDR3 region: CASSFRSGRVSYNEQFF. The CDR3 nucleotides read TGTGCCAGCAGCTTTAGAAGCGGGAGGGTTTCGTACAATGAGCAGTTCTTC.

In this sample, this clonotype turned up once. This chain connects TRBV29-1 to TRBJ2-7, with 7 bases matching TRBD2. This CDR3 is built from 13 residues. Germline values: CDR1 SQVTM, CDR2 ANQGSEA. J lost 3 bases, V lost 4 bases, and 6 bases had no gene match. The DNA for the CDR3 is TGCAGCGTTGGGGGGGGGGTCTTCTACGAGCAGTACTTC. Translated, it gives CSVGGGVFYEQYF.

The table lists this clonotype with many counts. The chain has TRBV11-2 and TRBJ2-2; D gene ambiguous. Between the trimmed V and J ends, which lost 5 bases and 5 bases, there was a span of 9 bases. The germline V gene encodes CDR1 SGHAT and CDR2 FQNNGV. This CDR3 is 13 amino acids long. CDR3 DNA: TGTGCCAGCAGCCCACTTTGGACCGGGGAGCTGTTTTTT. Encoded protein: CASSPLWTGELFF.

This rearrangement joins TRBV5-8 to TRBJ2-3; D might be TRBD2 (5 bases). V was clipped by 4 bases and J by 1 base, with 22 bases between them. CDR1 and CDR2 from the germline V gene are SGHTS and YDEGEE. The CDR3 consists of 18 residues. CDR3 amino acids: CASSQDWRRANGTDTQYF. Written as DNA, the CDR3 is TGTGCCAGCAGCCAAGATTGGAGGCGGGCGAATGGCACAGATACGCAGTATTTT.

The gene calls are TRBV28 and TRBJ2-2; TRBD1 matches at 10 bases. The germline V gene has CDR1 MDHEN and CDR2 SYDVKM. J lost 6 bases, V lost 2 bases, and 3 bases had no gene match. The CDR3 sequence is 15 residues long. The CDR3, as DNA: TGTGCCAGCAGTTTAAGGACAGGGGGGGCCGGGGAGCTGTTTTTT. This gives the protein CASSLRTGGAGELFF. Drawing the rest from reference TRBV28 and TRBJ2-2, the complete variable domain is DVKVTQSSRYLVKRTGEKVFLECVQDMDHENMFWYRQDPGLGLRLIYFSYDVKMKEKGDIPEGYSVSREKKERFSLILESASTNQTSMYLCASSLRTGGAGELFFGEGSRLTVL.

The table lists this clonotype with many counts. The rearrangement uses TRBV6-1 and TRBJ2-1; TRBD1 agrees at 9 bases. The CDR3 has 15 residues. V shed 5 bases, J shed 6 bases, and the junction held 8 bases outside the gene matches. The germline gives CDR1 MNHNS, CDR2 SASEGT. CDR3: CASSTGTGLSNEQFF. The CDR3 DNA reads TGTGCCAGCAGTACCGGGACAGGGCTTAGCAATGAGCAGTTCTTC.